The sequence of this TCR beta chain was determined in a study of cytomegalovirus exposure and HLA in healthy donors. Study-level information: The same platform used for the approximately 670 first-cohort repertoires was also used for the 90 to 150 validation repertoires, as a later analysis reported.

The CDR3 sequence is 12 residues long. Trimming removed 5 bases at V and 5 bases at J, with 10 bases between. Germline CDR1 is MNHEY and CDR2 is SMNVEV (reference sequence). The protocol was immunoSEQ multiplex PCR, while the TCRdb copy is restricted to in-frame clones and leaves out a portion. The table records 150,000 or so clones, less than 90% of them present only once. On this clone: Its specificity is not known.

Whole-study results and caveats: Most TCR sequences proved rare, with some public TCRs found in many donors. TCR beta chains numbering more than 150 were designated cytomegalovirus-associated.

The genes are TRBV27 and TRBJ2-7; maybe TRBD1 (6 bases). This sequence was found in a man younger than 35 in good health and CMV-seropositive. The sample was PBMCs. The CDR3 DNA sequence: TGTGCCAGCAGTAACGGACAGAACGAGCAGTACTTC. Amino acid sequence: CASSNGQNEQYF.